The TCR beta chain described here comes from a study of glioma-infiltrating T cells. On the study more broadly: Sequencing aimed for about 4- to 10-fold coverage of some 1.1 million peripheral T cells.

V was trimmed by 2 bases and J by 5 bases, leaving 15 bases between them. Germline CDR1 reads DFQATT; CDR2 reads SNEGSKA (reference sequence). The CDR3 is made up of 14 amino acids. The iRepertoire nested amplicon-rescue multiplex PCR amplified TCR alpha and beta CDR3s from RNA. One-step reverse transcription and amplification started from approximately 100-400 ng of tissue mRNA or PBMC total RNA. TCRdb re-derived calls from the multiplex PCR reads in MiXCR, one entry per CDR3 protein. The profile shows a few hundred thousand distinct CDR3 sequences, about 40% of them singletons. General observations from the study: Above-expected tissue-blood divergence occurred in all gliomas, most in low-grade ones.

On this clonotype: Its target is not known. This likely comes from a read error, as the CDR3 has no conserved phenylalanine or tryptophan at its end.

The sample was glioma tissue, nonneoplastic brain tissue, or PBMCs (not recorded which). The chain combines TRBV20-1 with TRBJ1-2; D unresolved. This TCR was recovered from a human donor with low-grade glioma or glioblastoma, undergoing nonglioma brain surgery, or in good health (not recorded which). The CDR3 DNA is TGCAGTGCTAGAAGGGTCCGCGAAGGTTATGGCTACACCTCC. Translating gives CSARRVREGYGYTS.